This T cell receptor (beta chain) derives from a study of shared clonotypes between healthy human individuals. Turning to the study itself: CD8 memory received one plate per donor, CD8 naive two, CD4 memory three and CD4 naive three. Whole-study findings and limits: Sampling involved blood alone; tissue repertoires likely differ. Estimated richness was generally greater in naive than memory subsets.

CDR1 and CDR2 from the germline V gene are SGHVS and FQNEAQ. Trimming left V 0 bases short and J 5 bases short, with 8 bases between. The CDR3 extends over 13 amino acids. Using immunoSEQ multiplex PCR, the repertoire was profiled, and TCRdb retains in-frame clones only, with some absent. The data contain approximately 740,000 clones, roughly 70% of them singletons. Comments on this clone: Antigen: not known.

The receptor comes from a woman aged 30 to 39 in good health. Material for sequencing was memory CD4+ T cells sorted from blood. Noted subset: CD45RA-negative fraction. The V gene is TRBV7-8, the J gene TRBJ2-7, with D possibly being TRBD1 (6 bases). This CDR3 reads CASSLAWDNEQYF. The CDR3 region has the DNA TGTGCCAGCAGCTTAGCCTGGGACAACGAGCAGTACTTC.